The sequence of this T cell receptor (beta chain) was determined in a study of blood T cell repertoires in COVID-19. At the level of the study: Donors in the United States, Italy and Spain gave samples during acute or convalescent COVID-19.

Clones were sequenced by immunoSEQ multiplex PCR, and TCRdb holds only the in-frame ones, with some missing. The data contain under 150,000 clones, approximately 84% of them seen just once; the ten biggest clones take up 7% to 9.5%. V lost 5 bases, J lost 4 bases, and 8 bases stayed unmatched. The CDR3 is made up of 15 amino acids. CDR1 MNHEY and CDR2 SVGEGT come from the germline V gene. The receptor was isolated from a man between 65 and 85 years old with active or convalescent COVID-19. This rearrangement joins TRBV6-2 or TRBV6-3 to TRBJ1-2; 9 bases agree with TRBD1. Sequencing used peripheral blood. CDR3 region: CASSNGQGTPYGYTF. The CDR3 DNA reads as TGTGCCAGCAGTAACGGACAGGGGACTCCCTATGGCTACACCTTC.